This T cell receptor (beta chain) was found in a study of identical twins. TCRdb reprocessed the 5' RACE reads with MiXCR, giving one entry per CDR3 protein. The data hold about 660,000 distinct CDR3 sequences, with less than 10% observed a single time. The CDR3 spans 14 residues. V dropped 8 bases and J dropped 0 bases, with 13 bases sitting between them. These same data were also listed under a study on yellow fever vaccine responses in identical twins.

Sequencing was carried out using PBMCs. This receptor was identified in a young woman in good health. The V call is TRBV12-3 or TRBV12-4, the J call TRBJ1-1; D remains unclear. The chain's CDR3 is CASRITGMNTEAFF. CDR3 bases: TGTGCCAGCCGTATTACTGGGATGAACACTGAAGCTTTCTTT.